This T cell receptor (beta chain) was sequenced for a study of tumor-infiltrating lymphocytes in primary liver carcinoma. The CDR3 is 15 amino acids. TCR beta cDNA was prepared out of about 530 ng total RNA by means of a constant-region primer. Slightly modified ARM-PCR, run as three nested multiplex PCR rounds, produced the TCR beta libraries. With TRBV1-TRBV30 forward primers and a C-beta reverse primer, the first two PCR rounds were run for about 10 cycles each. TCRdb processed the multiplex PCR reads anew with MiXCR; each CDR3 protein has one entry. The profile shows 50,000 to 60,000 distinct CDR3 sequences, around 77% of them singletons. Both RNA and DNA were isolated together from about 19-30 mg of bulk tissue that had not been sorted. Chronic HBV infection, untreated so far, was present in the patients.

The chain uses TRBV21-1 and TRBJ1-5. TRBV21-1 is given as a pseudogene. The TCR originated in a man in his forties or fifties with primary liver carcinoma and hepatitis B virus infection. The sequencing input was liver tumor tissue from sampling region 5. The subset is: tumor region T5, tumor centre. As DNA, the CDR3 is TGTGCCTGCACCCAAGTGGGGACGGCGTATCACCCCCAGCATTTT. Translating gives CACTQVGTAYHPQHF.